The next 21 T cell receptor beta chains were all read from a single sample in a study of metastatic and nonmetastatic thyroid tumors. With MiXCR, TCRdb reprocessed the PCR reads. The repertoire holds about 47,000 clones, 24% seen once, with 3% to 3.5% in the top ten. Each patient went into thyroid surgery without having received any treatment. The sequencing sample was made of blood. These receptor sequences come from a male donor with papillary thyroid cancer or a benign thyroid nodule (not recorded which). Some clones in this sample may be carry-over from other donors' samples.

This clone was observed at least ten times. The chain couples TRBV7-2 to TRBJ2-1, with 8 bases identical to TRBD2. The ends lost 1 base at V and 10 bases at J; junction bases unmatched: 9. The CDR3 length is 15 residues. Germline V CDR1 and CDR2: SGHTA, FQGNSA. CDR3 in amino acids: CASSLVISGKGEQFF. The CDR3 DNA reads as TGTGCCAGCAGCTTAGTAATTAGCGGGAAGGGCGAGCAGTTCTTC.

This clone was seen many times. This chain connects TRBV7-3 to TRBJ2-1; 7 nucleotides line up with TRBD2. This CDR3 is 17 amino acids long. V shed 4 bases and J 3 bases; nucleotides not matched to a gene: 12. Germline assignment: CDR1 SGHTA and CDR2 FQGTGA. This chain's CDR3 is CASSSRGEIGYYNEQFF. CDR3 bases: TGTGCCAGCAGCTCCCGGGGGGAAATTGGGTACTACAATGAGCAGTTCTTC.

This clone was picked up a small number of times. The chain links TRBV6-5 to TRBJ2-7, with TRBD2 matching over 9 bases. The germline CDR1 and CDR2 sequences are MNHEY and SVGAGI. CDR3 length equals 16 residues. The J segment lost 2 bases and the V segment lost 5 bases, leaving 10 bases of the junction unmatched. The CDR3, as DNA: TGTGCCAGCAGTCGACTGAGTAGCGGGAGTCCCTACGAGCAGTACTTC. Its translation is CASSRLSSGSPYEQYF.

This clone was counted between two and nine times. The V gene is TRBV6-1, the J gene TRBJ2-1; D not certain. The CDR3 covers 13 residues. Germline-derived CDR1 and CDR2 are MNHNS and SASEGT. V was trimmed by 0 bases and J by 10 bases, leaving 10 bases between them. CDR3 loop: CASSEAPLLEQFF. The CDR3 nucleotides are TGTGCCAGCAGTGAAGCCCCCCTCTTGGAGCAGTTCTTC.

V usage is TRBV11-2 and J usage is TRBJ2-1; D may be TRBD1 (6 bases). V was shortened by 5 bases and J by 1 base, with 12 bases between the two germline ends. Germline assignment: CDR1 SGHAT and CDR2 FQNNGV. The CDR3 contains 15 residues. CDR3 bases: TGTGCCAGCAGCGGGGGCGCAGTATCCTACAATGAGCAGTTCTTC. It yields the protein CASSGGAVSYNEQFF.

This clone was seen ten or more times. The chain links TRBV9 to TRBJ2-2; unclear D gene. CDR3 length: 12 amino acids. The V gene's germline CDR1 is SGDLS and CDR2 YYNGEE. Trimming removed 4 bases from V and 6 bases from J, with 7 bases in between. The CDR3 here is CASSSVPGELFF. The CDR3 region has the DNA TGTGCCAGCAGCTCGGTCCCCGGGGAGCTGTTTTTT.

A remark on this clone: The junction does not match germline at one end; this may be a read error. The V call is TRBV7-9, the J call TRBJ2-7; a possible D gene is TRBD2 (5 bases). Germline values: CDR1 SEHNR, CDR2 FQNEAQ (reference sequence). This CDR3 has 14 residues. The CDR3 protein is CAGSSMVRGYEQYF. In DNA form, the CDR3 reads TGTGCCGGCAGCTCTATGGTCCGGGGCTACGAGCAGTACTTC.

V is TRBV9 and J is TRBJ2-7; D is unresolved. CDR1 SGDLS and CDR2 YYNGEE come from the germline V gene. The CDR3 loop spans 14 amino acids. The V gene lost 3 bases and the J gene lost 3 bases, with 13 bases spanning the gap. CDR3 sequence reads: CASSARAFYYEQYF. The CDR3 nucleotides are TGTGCCAGCAGCGCAAGGGCTTTTTACTACGAGCAGTACTTC.

This clone occurred a few times. The chain combines TRBV6-1 with TRBJ2-5; 14 bases agree with TRBD2. V lost 6 bases to trimming and J lost 5 bases; unmatched junction nucleotides: 14. The CDR3 is made up of 18 amino acids. Per germline, CDR1 MNHNS and CDR2 SASEGT. CDR3 coding DNA: TGTGCCAGCAGCCATAGACTAGCGGGAGGGCCTTCCCGGGAGACCCAGTACTTC. It codes for CASSHRLAGGPSRETQYF.

This clone was detected many times. This rearrangement joins TRBV5-1 to TRBJ2-3; 12 bases line up with TRBD2. With V trimmed by 3 bases and J by 1 base, 18 bases remained unmatched. The CDR3 sequence is 21 residues long. Germline V gene data show CDR1 as SGHRS and CDR2 as YFSETQ. The CDR3 nucleotides are TGCGCCAGCAGCTCCGCCCACACTGGACTAGCGGGACGGTCTCGCACAGATACGCAGTATTTT. This codes for CASSSAHTGLAGRSRTDTQYF.

CDR3 residues: CASSPTSGSYYEQYF. CDR3 sequence (DNA): TGCGCCAGCAGCCCCACTAGCGGGAGTTACTACGAGCAGTACTTC. The chain joins TRBV5-1 to TRBJ2-7, with TRBD2 matching 11 bases. V lost 4 bases, J lost 3 bases, and 6 bases stayed unmatched. The germline gives CDR1 SGHRS, CDR2 YFSETQ. The CDR3 is 15 amino acids.

This clone was recorded many times. The chain links TRBV3-1 to TRBJ1-4, with D perhaps TRBD1 (6 bases). Trimming took 1 base from V and 8 from J, leaving 11 bases between them. The CDR3 totals 14 residues. CDR1 is LGHDT and CDR2 is YNNKEL in the germline V gene (reference sequence). CDR3 in amino acids: CASSQAGAREKLFF. CDR3 bases: TGTGCCAGCAGCCAAGCGGGGGCTAGGGAAAAACTGTTTTTT.

In this sample, this clone turned up a few times. This chain joins TRBV2 and TRBJ1-2; 10 bases fit TRBD1. After removal of 4 bases from V and 8 bases from J, the junction contained 7 bases not matched to a gene. CDR1 and CDR2 from the germline V gene are SNHLY and FYNNEI. There are 14 residues in the CDR3. CDR3 sequence: CASSGQGATLGYTF. CDR3 bases: TGTGCCAGCAGTGGACAGGGGGCGACTTTGGGCTACACCTTC.

This clone showed up many times. Additional DNA sequences in this sample encode the identical CDR3. The rearrangement uses TRBV19 and TRBJ1-1; perhaps TRBD1 as D (6 bases). Trimming took off 5 bases at V and 1 base at J, with 11 bases between the two ends. Germline V gives CDR1 LNHDA, CDR2 SQIVND (reference sequence). This CDR3 is built from 14 residues. CDR3 in DNA: TGTGCCAGTAGTTTCGGACAGCAGAACACTGAAGCTTTCTTT. The encoded protein is CASSFGQQNTEAFF.

In this sample, this clone turned up many times. One base away lies a much larger clone, so this may be a sequencing read error. The CDR3 does not end in the conserved phenylalanine or tryptophan, so this is likely a read error. The chain couples TRBV29-1 to TRBJ1-3, with D unresolved. The CDR3 runs to 14 residues. V was pared by 0 bases and J by 2 bases, with 8 bases between. CDR1 and CDR2 from the germline V gene are SQVTM and ANQGSEA. The CDR3 region is CSVEDGQAGNTIYS. CDR3 DNA sequence: TGCAGCGTTGAAGATGGGCAAGCTGGAAACACCATATATTCT.

This clone was counted ten times or more. The V call is TRBV5-1, the J call TRBJ2-3; 13 bases line up with TRBD2. Germline V CDR1 and CDR2: SGHRS, YFSETQ. The CDR3 has 16 residues. V trimming: 5 bases; J trimming: 5 bases; junction bases outside the gene matches: 8. The CDR3 here is CASSRTSGSYLDTQYF. CDR3 DNA sequence: TGCGCCAGCAGTCGGACTAGCGGGAGTTATTTAGATACGCAGTATTTT.

This clone appeared a few times. The V gene is TRBV12-3 or TRBV12-4, the J gene TRBJ2-2; tentative D call: TRBD2 (5 bases). The V gene lost 5 bases and the J gene lost 8 bases, with 18 bases spanning the gap. This CDR3 comprises 15 residues. The CDR3 nucleotides read TGTGCCAGCAGTCCGGGAAGGACCAACGGGGGGGAGCTGTTTTTT. Amino acid sequence: CASSPGRTNGGELFF.

This clone was found many times. V gene TRBV19 combines with J gene TRBJ2-7; the D call may be TRBD1 or TRBD2 (5 bases each). The germline V and J ends were trimmed by 8 bases and 3 bases, with 20 bases remaining between them. The CDR3 loop spans 15 amino acids. The germline V gene encodes CDR1 LNHDA and CDR2 SQIVND (reference sequence). CDR3 sequence reads: CASSKIRGSDYEQYF. As DNA, the CDR3 is TGTGCCAGTTCAAAAATACGGGGCTCTGACTACGAGCAGTACTTC.

This clone occurred many times. The rearrangement uses TRBV6-2 or TRBV6-3 and TRBJ2-1; 8 bases fit TRBD2. V shed 9 bases, J shed 5 bases, and the junction held 9 bases outside the gene matches. The CDR3 consists of 14 residues. CDR1 and CDR2 from the germline V gene are MNHEY and SVGEGT. CDR3 nucleotides: TGTGCCAGTTCTAGCGGGCGTATAAACAATGAGCAGTTCTTC. Its translation: CASSSGRINNEQFF.

This clone has at least ten counts. The chain carries TRBV6-5 and TRBJ2-3; 8 bases align to TRBD2. The germline CDR1 and CDR2 sequences are MNHEY and SVGAGI. The CDR3 runs to 16 residues. V dropped 5 bases and J dropped 6; count of bases not matched to a gene: 13. The CDR3 loop is CASSTRGAGAGDTQYF. CDR3 nucleotides: TGTGCCAGCAGTACTCGGGGAGCGGGGGCGGGGGATACGCAGTATTTT.

This clone is classed as medium-sized. J is TRBJ2-5 and V is TRBV6-1; perhaps TRBD1 as D (5 bases). The V end lost 5 bases, the J end lost 4 bases, and 17 bases lay between the germline ends. CDR3 length: 15 amino acids. Per the germline V gene, CDR1 is MNHNS and CDR2 is SASEGT. The CDR3 here is CASSLFGAPPETQYF. The CDR3 coding sequence is TGTGCCAGCAGTTTATTTGGGGCTCCCCCAGAGACCCAGTACTTC.